A selection of T cell receptor beta chains follows, all from one sample in a study of shared clonotypes between healthy human individuals. The method was immunoSEQ multiplex PCR; TCRdb's version includes in-frame clones alone and lacks a portion of them. The data contain about 510,000 clones, about 75% of them singletons. Sequenced: PBMCs. All receptors derive from a woman aged 35 to 49 in good health. Some clones in this sample may be carry-over from other donors' samples. Each CDR3 is given with its conserved first and last residue. The D gene is left open where the match is weak. Part of the rows lack a size; the others show once, few, many or a class for expanded clones.

d_gene | j_gene | v_gene | abundance | CDR3nt | CDR3aa
NA | TRBJ2-1 | TRBV28 | NA | TGTGCCAGCAGTTTATGGGGGGGGGCCTCCTACAATGAGCAGTTCTTC | CASSLWGGASYNEQFF
NA | TRBJ2-6 | TRBV5-1 | NA | TGCGCCAGCAGCTTACAGGGCTCCGGGGCCAACGTCCTGACTTTC | CASSLQGSGANVLTF
NA | TRBJ2-6 | TRBV7-3 | NA | TGTGCCAGCAGCTTAAGTGGTCGGGACTCCACTACTGGGGCCAACGTCCTGACTTTC | CASSLSGRDSTTGANVLTF
NA | TRBJ2-3 | TRBV18 | NA | TGTGCCAGCTCACTAGGGGCCCGGACAGATACGCAGTATTTT | CASSLGARTDTQYF
NA | TRBJ2-1 | TRBV29-1 | NA | TGCAGCGTTGACCCCCCTGGAGGGACACATACCGGGGAGCAGTTCTTC | CSVDPPGGTHTGEQFF
TRBD2 | TRBJ2-7 | TRBV19 | NA | TGTGCCAGTAGTACCCAACTAGCGGGCGCCTACGAGCAGTACTTC | CASSTQLAGAYEQYF
TRBD2 | TRBJ2-1 | TRBV18 | few | TGTGCCAGCCCCAATGGTAGCGGGAGTCATGAGCAGTTCTTC | CASPNGSGSHEQFF
NA | TRBJ1-5 | TRBV6-6 | NA | TGTGCCAGCAGATTAAACAGGGATGATCAGCCCCAGCATTTT | CASRLNRDDQPQHF
NA | TRBJ2-4 | TRBV10-3 | NA | TGTGCCATCAGTGAGTCGACTGAGGGGTCTAACATTCAGTACTTC | CAISESTEGSNIQYF
NA | TRBJ2-7 | TRBV30 | NA | TGTGCCTGGGATTATGGGCCAAGCTCCTACGAGCAGTACTTC | CAWDYGPSSYEQYF
NA | TRBJ2-1 | TRBV19 | NA | TGTGCCAGCGCCTCTCCGGGGGTAGGCTCCTACAATGAGCAGTTCTTC | CASASPGVGSYNEQFF
NA | TRBJ2-1 | TRBV7-2 | NA | TGTGCCAGCAGCTTCAGCCGCTACAATGAGCAGTTCTTC | CASSFSRYNEQFF
NA | TRBJ2-7 | TRBV7-9 | NA | TGTGCCAGCAGCTTTGGCCAGTTCTACGAGCAGTACTTC | CASSFGQFYEQYF
NA | TRBJ2-7 | TRBV11-2 | NA | TGTGCCAGCGGCTGGGGTCGGGTTACCTACGAGCAGTACTTC | CASGWGRVTYEQYF